In this sample, the clone carrying this T cell receptor beta chain turned up a few times. Its antigen is currently unknown. TCR alpha and TCR beta cDNA libraries with sample barcodes and UMIs came from 5'RACE using constant-segment primers. One entry per CDR3 protein, called by TCRdb with MiXCR from the 5' RACE reads. The sample contains roughly 450,000 distinct CDR3 sequences, over 15% of which appear only once. The CDR3 contains 17 residues. Unmatched junction bases numbered 9, after V lost 5 bases and J lost 0 bases. Per germline, CDR1 SEHNR and CDR2 FQNEAQ (reference sequence). The data are from a study of T-cell memory formation after mild COVID-19. Study-level findings and limits: Shrinking CD4+ clones were chiefly CM and EM; CD8+ ones were chiefly EMRA.

This clonotype was obtained from a man between 18 and 35 years old who had mild COVID-19 (a few samples of this study predate the infection). Cell type and time point are not known. This chain uses TRBV7-9 with TRBJ2-3; TRBD2 matches at 9 bases. What was sequenced was PBMCs or a T cell subset sorted from them (not recorded which). The CDR3 nucleotides read TGTGCCAGCAGCCCGGGGATAGCGGGGGTTAGCACAGATACGCAGTATTTT. Translating gives CASSPGIAGVSTDTQYF.